This TCR beta chain was sequenced for a study of PD-L1 blockade in urothelial cancer. Time point specified: pretreatment peripheral blood. CDR1 is MNHEY, CDR2 SVGAGI, per germline. The CDR3 length is 13 residues. The V gene lost 5 bases and the J gene lost 2 bases, with 9 bases spanning the gap. As to this clone: Antigen: not known.

General study findings and limits: Enhanced expansion of tumor-associated blood clones at 3 weeks characterized durable-benefit patients. Below-median TCR clonality that was measured in pretreatment blood predicted better survival.

The data were produced by immunoSEQ multiplex PCR, yet TCRdb's version contains in-frame clones alone and is incomplete. The table includes about 49,000 clones, 79% detected once. The material was PBMCs, obtained around atezolizumab (anti-PD-L1) treatment. The chain joins TRBV6-5 to TRBJ1-2; possibly TRBD1 for D (6 bases). The receptor comes from a man in his 70s with urothelial cancer. The CDR3, as DNA: TGTGCCAGCAGTCAACAGGGAAACTATGGCTACACCTTC. Its translation is CASSQQGNYGYTF.